These T cell receptor beta chains were read from a single sample in a study of naive and memory T cell subsets. TCRdb fed the 5' RACE reads into MiXCR, producing one record per CDR3 protein. The data show some 60,000 distinct CDR3 sequences, roughly 8.1% seen once. These receptor sequences come from a female donor in good health. CDR3s include the opening cysteine and the closing phenylalanine or tryptophan. A D gene is named only where the DNA matches it firmly. Not every row has a clone size; where given, it reads once, few, many or a size class.

CDR3 DNA: TGTGCCAGCAGCCCGACAGGGGGTGGTTATAGCAATCAGCCCCAGCATTTT
CDR3 protein: CASSPTGGGYSNQPQHF
clone size: -
D gene: TRBD1
J gene: TRBJ1-5
V gene: TRBV6-5

CDR3 DNA: TGTGCCAGCAGCTACCGGAGTGAGGAGCTGTTTTTT
CDR3 protein: CASSYRSEELFF
clone size: many
D gene: -
J gene: TRBJ2-2
V gene: TRBV2

CDR3 DNA: TGTGCCAGCAGTGAGAGGTGGGATCAGCCCCAGCATTTT
CDR3 protein: CASSERWDQPQHF
clone size: -
D gene: -
J gene: TRBJ1-5
V gene: TRBV6-1

CDR3 DNA: TGTGCCAGCATCAAACCCCAAGGTGACACTGAAGCTTTCTTT
CDR3 protein: CASIKPQGDTEAFF
clone size: many
D gene: -
J gene: TRBJ1-1
V gene: TRBV6-6

CDR3 DNA: TGTGCCAGCAGTTTCAGTCTGGGCCACACTGAAGCTTTCTTT
CDR3 protein: CASSFSLGHTEAFF
clone size: many
D gene: -
J gene: TRBJ1-1
V gene: TRBV12-3/TRBV12-4

CDR3 DNA: TGTGCCATCAGACAGGGGGTGGAAGAGACCCAGTACTTC
CDR3 protein: CAIRQGVEETQYF
clone size: -
D gene: TRBD1
J gene: TRBJ2-5
V gene: TRBV10-3

CDR3 DNA: TGCGCCAGCAGCGGTACGACTAGCTCAATCCAAGAGACCCAGTACTTC
CDR3 protein: CASSGTTSSIQETQYF
clone size: few
D gene: TRBD2
J gene: TRBJ2-5
V gene: TRBV5-1

CDR3 DNA: TGCGCCAGCAGCTTGGCATCCTCTCGGGACACTGAAGCTTTCTTT
CDR3 protein: CASSLASSRDTEAFF
clone size: many
D gene: -
J gene: TRBJ1-1
V gene: TRBV5-1

CDR3 DNA: TGTGCCAGCAGCGGGGGGAGCGACTGGTACGAGCAGTACTTC
CDR3 protein: CASSGGSDWYEQYF
clone size: many
D gene: -
J gene: TRBJ2-7
V gene: TRBV7-9

CDR3 DNA: TGTGCCAGCAGCCGTGTCCTTCCTGGTGGCTACACCTTC
CDR3 protein: CASSRVLPGGYTF
clone size: many
D gene: -
J gene: TRBJ1-2
V gene: TRBV12-3/TRBV12-4

CDR3 DNA: TGTGCCACCTTAAGAGTGACAGGGCCTACAGATACGCAGTATTTT
CDR3 protein: CATLRVTGPTDTQYF
clone size: -
D gene: TRBD1
J gene: TRBJ2-3
V gene: TRBV15

CDR3 DNA: TGCAGCGTGATGGGACACAGGGGGGACACTGAAGCTTTCTTT
CDR3 protein: CSVMGHRGDTEAFF
clone size: many
D gene: TRBD1
J gene: TRBJ1-1
V gene: TRBV29-1

CDR3 DNA: TGTGCCAGCAGGGTGTCAGGGTTGGGTGAAGCTTTCTTT
CDR3 protein: CASRVSGLGEAFF
clone size: -
D gene: -
J gene: TRBJ1-1
V gene: TRBV6-1

CDR3 DNA: TGTGCCAGCAGCGGCGGACAGGGGGATCAGCCCCAGCATTTT
CDR3 protein: CASSGGQGDQPQHF
clone size: few
D gene: TRBD1
J gene: TRBJ1-5
V gene: TRBV9

CDR3 DNA: TGCGCCAGCAGCGCGCGGACAGGGGGCGTCACTGAAGCTTTCTTT
CDR3 protein: CASSARTGGVTEAFF
clone size: many
D gene: TRBD1
J gene: TRBJ1-1
V gene: TRBV5-1

CDR3 DNA: TGTGCTAGTGGTTTGGTAGTCCGGTGGGGCAGTTCACGGGAGACCCAGTACTTC
CDR3 protein: CASGLVVRWGSSRETQYF
clone size: many
D gene: -
J gene: TRBJ2-5
V gene: TRBV12-5

CDR3 DNA: TGTGCCAGCAGCTTAATTCAGGGGGCGGGTGGCTACACCTTC
CDR3 protein: CASSLIQGAGGYTF
clone size: many
D gene: TRBD1
J gene: TRBJ1-2
V gene: TRBV7-9

CDR3 DNA: TGTGCCAGCTCACCCGGGACTAGCTACGAGCAGTACTTC
CDR3 protein: CASSPGTSYEQYF
clone size: many
D gene: TRBD2
J gene: TRBJ2-7
V gene: TRBV18

CDR3 DNA: TGTGCCAGCAGCCCTCGGCGGGGCAATCAGCCCCAGCATTTT
CDR3 protein: CASSPRRGNQPQHF
clone size: few
D gene: -
J gene: TRBJ1-5
V gene: TRBV6-6

CDR3 DNA: TGTGCCAGTAGTATAGATCCAGGCTTATACTCCGGCTACACCTTC
CDR3 protein: CASSIDPGLYSGYTF
clone size: few
D gene: -
J gene: TRBJ1-2
V gene: TRBV19

CDR3 DNA: TGTGCTAGCAGCCCAGTTAGGGGTAACACTGAAGCTTTCTTT
CDR3 protein: CASSPVRGNTEAFF
clone size: -
D gene: -
J gene: TRBJ1-1
V gene: TRBV7-7

CDR3 DNA: TGTGCCAGCATCTCAACCCGCTGGGATGAGCAGTTCTTC
CDR3 protein: CASISTRWDEQFF
clone size: once
D gene: -
J gene: TRBJ2-1
V gene: TRBV28

CDR3 DNA: TGCAGCGTTGTTTGGAAGGCAAAAGAGGGGCAGACCCAGTACTTC
CDR3 protein: CSVVWKAKEGQTQYF
clone size: few
D gene: -
J gene: TRBJ2-5
V gene: TRBV29-1

CDR3 DNA: TGCAGTGCTAGATCGACAGGGATGGACTACGAGCAGTACTTC
CDR3 protein: CSARSTGMDYEQYF
clone size: many
D gene: TRBD1
J gene: TRBJ2-7
V gene: TRBV20-1

CDR3 DNA: TGTGCCAGCAGTAGACAGGGGTTCACTGAAGCTTTCTTT
CDR3 protein: CASSRQGFTEAFF
clone size: few
D gene: TRBD1
J gene: TRBJ1-1
V gene: TRBV6-2/TRBV6-3

CDR3 DNA: TGTGCCAGCGTCTCTAGCGCGTCCTACGAGCAGTACTTC
CDR3 protein: CASVSSASYEQYF
clone size: -
D gene: -
J gene: TRBJ2-7
V gene: TRBV6-6

CDR3 DNA: TGCAGCGTACAGGGGGCGATGAACACTGAAGCTTTCTTT
CDR3 protein: CSVQGAMNTEAFF
clone size: many
D gene: TRBD1
J gene: TRBJ1-1
V gene: TRBV29-1

CDR3 DNA: TGTGCCAGCAGTTACTCGACGGCAACTAATGAAAAACTGTTTTTT
CDR3 protein: CASSYSTATNEKLFF
clone size: -
D gene: -
J gene: TRBJ1-4
V gene: TRBV6-5

CDR3 DNA: TGTGCCAGCAGTTTACGGGCGAGGGTTCGGGAGCAGTACTTC
CDR3 protein: CASSLRARVREQYF
clone size: few
D gene: -
J gene: TRBJ2-7
V gene: TRBV28

CDR3 DNA: TGTGCCAGCAGAACGGGACAGGGATATAGCAATCAGCCCCAGCATTTT
CDR3 protein: CASRTGQGYSNQPQHF
clone size: many
D gene: TRBD1
J gene: TRBJ1-5
V gene: TRBV28

CDR3 DNA: TGTGCCAGCAGCTCCACCGCCGGAACTGAAGCTTTCTTT
CDR3 protein: CASSSTAGTEAFF
clone size: many
D gene: -
J gene: TRBJ1-1
V gene: TRBV7-8

CDR3 DNA: TGTGCCAGCAGTTTATTGGAGGGATTGTCAGATACGCAGTATTTT
CDR3 protein: CASSLLEGLSDTQYF
clone size: -
D gene: -
J gene: TRBJ2-3
V gene: TRBV6-6

CDR3 DNA: TGTGCCAGCAGTTTAATTGGAGGAAACACCATATATTTT
CDR3 protein: CASSLIGGNTIYF
clone size: many
D gene: -
J gene: TRBJ1-3
V gene: TRBV27

CDR3 DNA: TGCAGCGTTGACGGGGGGCGGGACAATGAGCAGTTCTTC
CDR3 protein: CSVDGGRDNEQFF
clone size: many
D gene: -
J gene: TRBJ2-1
V gene: TRBV29-1

CDR3 DNA: TGTGCCAGCAGTTTACGGGCCAGCGGGGGGCCCAAACACACAGATACGCAGTATTTT
CDR3 protein: CASSLRASGGPKHTDTQYF
clone size: -
D gene: TRBD2
J gene: TRBJ2-3
V gene: TRBV7-3

CDR3 DNA: TGCAGCGTCCCCAGTGAGTCCGGTGAGCAGTTCTTC
CDR3 protein: CSVPSESGEQFF
clone size: -
D gene: -
J gene: TRBJ2-1
V gene: TRBV29-1

CDR3 DNA: TGTGCCAGCAGCTTGACACTGACAGGGTCAGGCAATGAGCAGTTCTTC
CDR3 protein: CASSLTLTGSGNEQFF
clone size: -
D gene: TRBD1
J gene: TRBJ2-1
V gene: TRBV5-5

CDR3 DNA: TGTGCCATAGAGGACAGGGCAGTCGGTTCACCCCTCCACTTT
CDR3 protein: CAIEDRAVGSPLHF
clone size: few
D gene: TRBD1
J gene: TRBJ1-6
V gene: TRBV28

CDR3 DNA: TGTGCCAGCAGCTATGACGGGAATGAAAAACTGTTTTTT
CDR3 protein: CASSYDGNEKLFF
clone size: many
D gene: -
J gene: TRBJ1-4
V gene: TRBV2

CDR3 DNA: TGTGCCAGCACCGCCGGGACAGGCTCCTACGAGCAGTACTTC
CDR3 protein: CASTAGTGSYEQYF
clone size: few
D gene: TRBD1
J gene: TRBJ2-7
V gene: TRBV28